The rows below give T cell receptor beta chains drawn from one sample of a study of shared clonotypes between healthy human individuals. Only in-frame clones appear in the TCRdb table, and some are missing; sequencing was by immunoSEQ multiplex PCR. The sample consists of 750,000 to 1,000,000 clones, more than 85% of them appearing once. The material sequenced was naive CD8+ T cells sorted from blood. The receptor source for this set is a man younger than 40 in good health. The CDR3 runs from the conserved cysteine through the conserved F or W. Fields, in order: clone size, J gene, D gene, V gene, CDR3 protein, CDR3 DNA. The D gene is left open where the match is weak. Expanded clones get a size class; other rows say once, few or many, or leave the size out.

NA TRBJ2-3 NA TRBV9 CASSGGTTAVRTDTQYF TGTGCCAGCAGCGGAGGGACAACCGCCGTACGCACAGATACGCAGTATTTT
NA TRBJ2-3 NA TRBV19 CASSIDLVGNTQYF TGTGCCAGTAGTATAGATCTTGTCGGTAATACGCAGTATTTT
NA TRBJ1-5 NA TRBV28 CASSLPRFRDSNQPQHF TGTGCCAGCAGTTTACCAAGATTCCGGGACAGCAATCAGCCCCAGCATTTT
once TRBJ2-2 NA TRBV6-5 CASGSGVLTGELFF TGTGCCAGCGGGTCGGGGGTATTGACCGGGGAGCTGTTTTTT
NA TRBJ2-2 TRBD1 TRBV5-1 CANKGQLNTGELFF TGCGCCAACAAGGGACAGCTGAACACCGGGGAGCTGTTTTTT
NA TRBJ2-7 TRBD2 TRBV27 CASSLLAGLYEQYF TGTGCCAGCAGCCTTTTAGCGGGACTCTACGAGCAGTACTTC
NA TRBJ2-3 TRBD1 TRBV7-9 CASSDARGRADTQYF TGTGCCAGCAGCGACGCTAGGGGGCGGGCAGATACGCAGTATTTT
NA TRBJ2-5 TRBD1 TRBV28 CASGPGQLQETQYF TGTGCCAGCGGACCGGGACAGCTCCAAGAGACCCAGTACTTC
NA TRBJ2-3 TRBD2 TRBV6-5 CASSYLASGSTDTQYF TGTGCCAGCAGTTACCTAGCTAGCGGGAGCACAGATACGCAGTATTTT
NA TRBJ1-5 NA TRBV27 CASSLGTFQPQHF TGTGCCAGCAGTTTAGGGACTTTTCAGCCCCAGCATTTT
NA TRBJ1-5 NA TRBV4-1 CASSQADRGNQPQHF TGCGCCAGCAGCCAAGCCGACCGAGGGAATCAGCCCCAGCATTTT
NA TRBJ2-1 TRBD2 TRBV14 CASSRGGTSIDEQFF TGTGCCAGCAGCCGAGGCGGGACTAGCATAGATGAGCAGTTCTTC
NA TRBJ1-2 NA TRBV7-9 CASSRTEILGGYTF TGTGCCAGCAGCAGGACGGAGATTTTAGGGGGCTACACCTTC
NA TRBJ2-5 TRBD2 TRBV6-5 CASSFFWEGQETQYF TGTGCCAGCAGTTTTTTTTGGGAGGGCCAAGAGACCCAGTACTTC
NA TRBJ2-1 TRBD1 TRBV5-4 CASSSGQENNEQFF TGTGCCAGCAGCTCCGGACAGGAGAACAATGAGCAGTTCTTC
NA TRBJ2-1 TRBD2 TRBV7-6 CASSRPQMGTSGSEGGNEQFF TGTGCCAGCAGCCGACCCCAGATGGGGACTAGCGGGAGTGAGGGTGGTAATGAGCAGTTCTTC
NA TRBJ2-7 NA TRBV2 CASKSGVTYEQYF TGTGCCAGCAAGTCCGGTGTCACCTACGAGCAGTACTTC
NA TRBJ2-1 NA TRBV28 CASSFEATSEQFF TGTGCCAGCAGTTTTGAAGCTACCTCTGAGCAGTTCTTC
NA TRBJ2-1 NA TRBV2 CASSESGADEQFF TGTGCCAGCAGTGAGTCAGGGGCTGATGAGCAGTTCTTC
NA TRBJ2-7 NA TRBV27 CASSLDSKGYEQYF TGTGCCAGCAGTTTAGACTCCAAGGGGTACGAGCAGTACTTC
NA TRBJ1-2 NA TRBV29-1 CSVPGFYGYTF TGCAGCGTCCCAGGGTTTTATGGCTACACCTTC
NA TRBJ2-1 NA TRBV29-1 CSVEVDSSSYNEQFF TGCAGCGTTGAGGTGGATTCGAGCTCCTACAATGAGCAGTTCTTC
NA TRBJ2-7 NA TRBV7-3 CASSLIGGNEQYF TGTGCCAGCAGCTTAATCGGGGGAAATGAGCAGTACTTC
NA TRBJ2-3 NA TRBV18 CASSPQTDTQYF TGTGCCAGCTCACCACAAACAGATACGCAGTATTTT
NA TRBJ2-7 TRBD2 TRBV5-1 CASSLAREGLKSYEQYF TGCGCCAGCAGCTTGGCTCGGGAGGGCCTGAAATCCTACGAGCAGTACTTC
NA TRBJ2-2 NA TRBV6-5 CASRASTGELFF TGTGCCAGCAGGGCTTCGACCGGGGAGCTGTTTTTT
NA TRBJ2-3 NA TRBV7-6 CASSLGGEGDTQYF TGTGCCAGCAGCTTAGGGGGCGAAGGCGATACGCAGTATTTT
NA TRBJ2-7 TRBD2 TRBV9 CASSVGGLVDEQYF TGTGCCAGCAGCGTCGGGGGACTAGTCGACGAGCAGTACTTC
NA TRBJ1-5 NA TRBV27 CASSLMKGSNQPQHF TGTGCCAGCAGTTTAATGAAGGGAAGCAATCAGCCCCAGCATTTT
NA TRBJ2-5 NA TRBV4-3 CASSQEFGSGETQYF TGCGCCAGCAGCCAAGAATTCGGGAGCGGGGAGACCCAGTACTTC
NA TRBJ2-5 TRBD2 TRBV7-6 CASSLTGTRETQYF TGTGCCAGCAGCTTAACCGGGACTAGAGAGACCCAGTACTTC
NA TRBJ1-1 NA TRBV18 CASSPVDTEAFF TGTGCCAGCTCACCAGTAGACACTGAAGCTTTCTTT
NA TRBJ2-7 TRBD1 TRBV30 CAWSSDRAYEQYF TGTGCCTGGAGTAGTGACAGGGCCTACGAGCAGTACTTC
NA TRBJ2-1 NA TRBV4-1 CASSQGNYNEQFF TGCGCCAGCAGCCAGGGGAACTACAATGAGCAGTTCTTC
NA TRBJ2-7 TRBD2 TRBV27 CASSFWTSPYEQYF TGTGCCAGCAGTTTCTGGACTAGCCCCTACGAGCAGTACTTC
NA TRBJ2-1 NA TRBV25-1 CASSEEGSYNEQFF TGTGCCAGCAGTGAGGAAGGATCCTACAATGAGCAGTTCTTC
NA TRBJ2-1 NA TRBV27 CASSLKVGEQFF TGTGCCAGCAGTTTAAAGGTGGGCGAGCAGTTCTTC
NA TRBJ2-5 NA TRBV28 CASSPLGGETQYF TGTGCCAGCAGTCCCTTAGGCGGGGAGACCCAGTACTTC
NA TRBJ1-2 NA TRBV7-9 CASSSVGGVHYGYTF TGTGCCAGCAGCTCCGTCGGTGGTGTGCACTATGGCTACACCTTC
NA TRBJ2-7 NA TRBV14 CASSQVNLPNYEQYF TGTGCCAGCAGCCAAGTTAATCTGCCGAACTACGAGCAGTACTTC
NA TRBJ1-1 NA TRBV6-5 CASSYSLPGNTEAFF TGTGCCAGCAGTTACTCGCTACCGGGGAACACTGAAGCTTTCTTT
once TRBJ2-3 NA TRBV5-4 CASSSGSTDTQYF TGTGCCAGCAGCTCCGGAAGCACAGATACGCAGTATTTT
NA TRBJ1-4 TRBD1 TRBV27 CASSSGMDRGREKLFF TGTGCCAGCAGTTCGGGAATGGACAGGGGGAGAGAAAAACTGTTTTTT
NA TRBJ1-2 NA TRBV28 CASSYPNGYTF TGTGCCAGCAGTTATCCTAATGGCTACACCTTC
NA TRBJ2-7 NA TRBV4-1 CASSSVGGRYEQYF TGCGCCAGCAGCTCCGTCGGGGGCAGGTACGAGCAGTACTTC
NA TRBJ2-7 TRBD2 TRBV27 CASSTSGSSYEQYF TGTGCCAGCAGTACTAGCGGGAGCTCCTACGAGCAGTACTTC
once TRBJ2-2 TRBD1 TRBV28 CASSLGGQGITGELFF TGTGCCAGCAGTTTGGGGGGACAGGGTATCACCGGGGAGCTGTTTTTT
NA TRBJ1-5 TRBD1 TRBV27 CASSSLDRRDSNQPQHF TGTGCCAGCAGTAGTTTGGACAGGAGGGATAGCAATCAGCCCCAGCATTTT